The TCR beta chain under discussion was sequenced for a study of shared clonotypes between healthy human individuals. There are 14 residues in the CDR3. The V gene lost 0 bases and the J gene lost 1 base, with 6 bases spanning the gap. Germline V gene lookup returns CDR1 LNHNV and CDR2 YYDKDF (reference sequence). The repertoire was sequenced with immunoSEQ multiplex PCR; TCRdb's copy has only in-frame clones and lacks some. The sample contains some 300,000 clones, roughly 70% of which appear only once. Study-level findings and limits: Sampling covered nothing but blood. Tissue TCR repertoires likely differ from those found in blood. Compared with clonotypes that all four donors shared, non-shared clonotypes had lower generation probabilities.

A remark on this clone: Its matching antigen is unknown. This same CDR3 is encoded by further DNA sequences in the sample.

Participating donors were healthy, HIV-negative adults free of recent acute infections or vaccinations. The material sequenced was memory CD4+ T cells sorted from blood. Subset of the sample: CD45RA-negative fraction. The source is a man under 40 in good health. The chain is built from TRBV15 and TRBJ1-1; unclear D gene. The CDR3 sequence is CATSREGRNTEAFF. In DNA form, the CDR3 reads TGTGCCACCAGCAGAGAAGGGAGGAACACTGAAGCTTTCTTT.